The 29 T cell receptor beta chains in this list originate from one sample, sequenced in a study of cytomegalovirus exposure and HLA in healthy donors (dated by TCRdb to about 2017). Libraries were made using the immunoSEQ multiplex PCR assay. For the multiplex PCR, a mixture combining 60 forward primers for TCR Vbeta segments and 13 reverse primers for TCR Jbeta segments was used. Here the immuneACCESS table is served through TCRdb, limited to in-frame sequences with V and J called. Missing clones are a known gap in these copies; in checked studies unresolved V genes cover under half, and the rest lacks a known reason. Per the sample table, the count is around 140,000 clones. The ten most abundant clones make up approximately 1% of the sample. The sample consisted of PBMCs. The receptors derive from a male donor in good health and CMV-seronegative.

The chain recombines TRBV6-1 with TRBJ1-2; 7 bases agree with TRBD1. After removal of 5 bases from V and 2 bases from J, the junction contained 8 bases not matched to a gene. Germline assignment: CDR1 MNHNS and CDR2 SASEGT. CDR3 length: 15 amino acids. The CDR3 DNA reads TGTGCCAGCAGTCTCCTTACAGGGGCCAACTATGGCTACACCTTC. Translation: CASSLLTGANYGYTF.

The CDR3 here is CASSYGLAGVATDTQYF. DNA of the CDR3: TGCGCCAGCAGCTACGGACTAGCGGGGGTAGCCACAGATACGCAGTATTTT. V and J are TRBV5-1 and TRBJ2-3; 13 nucleotides align to TRBD2. With 3 bases clipped from V and 2 bases from J, the junction kept 6 bases outside the gene matches. From germline, CDR1 is SGHRS and CDR2 YFSETQ. CDR3 length: 17 residues.

This sequence joins TRBV27 and TRBJ1-5; D might be TRBD1 (5 bases). V was shortened by 2 bases and J by 3 bases, with 11 bases between the two germline ends. Germline-derived CDR1 and CDR2 are MNHEY and SMNVEV (reference sequence). The CDR3 is 15 residues long. CDR3 in amino acids: CASSLGLGVNQPQHF. CDR3 DNA sequence: TGTGCCAGCAGTTTAGGGTTAGGGGTCAATCAGCCCCAGCATTTT.

The CDR3 DNA reads as TGTGCCATCACCCAAGTCGCGGGAGCCGGTGAGCAGTACTTC. It encodes CAITQVAGAGEQYF. The rearrangement uses TRBV10-3 and TRBJ2-5; 7 bases align to TRBD2. This CDR3 region has 14 residues. Germline V gene data show CDR1 as ENHRY and CDR2 as SYGVKD. V lost 7 bases and J lost 11; bases outside the gene matches: 16.

The chain uses TRBV18 and TRBJ2-7; D is uncertain. Trimming took off 1 base at V and 6 bases at J, with 10 bases between the two ends. The germline CDR1 and CDR2 sequences are KGHSH and LQKENI. This CDR3 region has 13 residues. CDR3 coding DNA: TGTGCCAGCTCACCACAGCACCGATTCGAGCAGTACTTC. Encoded protein: CASSPQHRFEQYF.

This chain uses TRBV13 with TRBJ2-1; 7 bases align to TRBD2. The trim removed 0 bases at V and 0 bases at J, leaving 11 bases unmatched. Looked up from germline, CDR1 is PRHDT and CDR2 is FYEKMQ (reference sequence). The CDR3 consists of 19 residues. CDR3 sequence (DNA): TGTGCCAGCAGCTTAGGCGGCCTAGCGGACGTTAGCTCCTACAATGAGCAGTTCTTC. Protein sequence: CASSLGGLADVSSYNEQFF.

The V and J genes are TRBV11-3 and TRBJ2-2, with TRBD2 as a possible D gene (5 bases). V lost 3 bases and J 4 bases, leaving 6 bases between the germline ends. There are 13 residues in the CDR3. Per germline, CDR1 SGHNT and CDR2 YENEEA. CDR3 sequence (DNA): TGTGCCAGCAGCTTGAGCGGCACCGGGGAGCTGTTTTTT. The encoded protein is CASSLSGTGELFF.

The rearrangement links TRBV10-3 to TRBJ1-5; 7 bases agree with TRBD1. The germline CDR1 and CDR2 sequences are ENHRY and SYGVKD. The CDR3 extends over 14 amino acids. Trimming cost V 3 bases and J 2 bases; bases outside gene matches: 1. This chain's CDR3 is CAISEDRGNQPQHF. The CDR3 bases are TGTGCCATCAGTGAAGACAGGGGCAATCAGCCCCAGCATTTT.

The gene calls are TRBV2 and TRBJ1-2; 7 nucleotides match TRBD1. The ends lost 6 bases at V and 7 bases at J; junction bases unmatched: 5. CDR1 and CDR2 (germline): SNHLY, FYNNEI. The CDR3 has 12 residues. The CDR3 DNA is TGTGCCAGCAGCCAGACAGGGTCTGGCTACACCTTC. This encodes CASSQTGSGYTF.

The V and J genes are TRBV19 and TRBJ1-3; a weak D match, TRBD1 (5 bases). Germline CDR1 and CDR2: LNHDA and SQIVND (reference sequence). The V end lost 7 bases, the J end lost 0 bases, and 13 bases lay between the germline ends. CDR3 length equals 15 residues. As DNA, the CDR3 is TGTGCCAGTACTCCCTCGACAGCCTCTGGAAACACCATATATTTT. The encoded protein is CASTPSTASGNTIYF.

J is TRBJ1-2 and V is TRBV5-1; 9 nucleotides match TRBD1. Germline CDR1 and CDR2: SGHRS and YFSETQ. CDR3 length equals 16 residues. After removal of 5 bases from V and 2 bases from J, the junction contained 10 bases not matched to a gene. CDR3 coding DNA: TGCGCCAGCAGAAAGGGGGACAGGGCCGCCAACTATGGCTACACCTTC. It yields the protein CASRKGDRAANYGYTF.

The chain is built from TRBV29-1 and TRBJ1-1, with TRBD1 as a possible D gene (6 bases). Trimming removed 4 bases from V and 7 bases from J, with 19 bases in between. CDR1 and CDR2 from the germline V gene are SQVTM and ANQGSEA. The CDR3 runs to 14 residues. CDR3 bases: TGCAGCGTTGGCGGCAGGGGCCCATCTAATGAAGCTTTCTTT. Its translation: CSVGGRGPSNEAFF. The variable domain in full, with the rest retrieved from reference TRBV29-1 and TRBJ1-1, is SAVISQKPSRDICQRGTSLTIQCQVDSQVTMMFWYRQQPGQSLTLIATANQGSEATYESGFVIDKFPISRPNLTFSTLTVSNMSPEDSSIYLCSVGGRGPSNEAFFGQGTRLTVV.

The CDR3, as DNA: TGTGCCTGGACCGACACAGGATTATACCAGCCCCAGCATTTT. Amino acid sequence: CAWTDTGLYQPQHF. This chain links TRBV30 with TRBJ1-5, with a possible D match to TRBD1 (5 bases). V was pared by 4 bases and J by 7 bases, with 17 bases between. CDR1 is GTSNPN and CDR2 is SVGIG in the germline V gene (reference sequence). This CDR3 has 14 residues.

The chain combines TRBV6-6 with TRBJ2-5; no clear D. Gene TRBJ2-7 matches the end of the DNA better, so the J call may be wrong. This CDR3 is built from 12 residues. CDR1 and CDR2 from the germline V gene are MNHNY and SVGAGI (reference sequence). Written as DNA, the CDR3 is TGTGCCAGCAGCCAGACTTTCCACGAGCAGTACTTC. Residues: CASSQTFHEQYF.

The chain carries TRBV9 and TRBJ2-7; D unclear. The CDR3 is made up of 12 amino acids. Germline CDR1 SGDLS, CDR2 YYNGEE. Trimming stripped 7 bases from V and 4 bases from J, with 12 bases between. The CDR3 nucleotides read TGTGCCAGCTCGCCTAACGGGTACGAGCAGTACTTC. As protein: CASSPNGYEQYF. Full variable domain (remainder filled in from reference TRBV9 and TRBJ2-7): DSGVTQTPKHLITATGQRVTLRCSPRSGDLSVYWYQQSLDQGLQFLIQYYNGEERAKGNILERFSAQQFPDLHSELNLSSLELGDSALYFCASSPNGYEQYFGPGTRLTVT.

The V call is TRBV9, the J call TRBJ1-3; D perhaps matches TRBD1 (5 bases). Trimming took 0 bases from V and 0 from J, leaving 10 bases between them. The CDR3 runs to 16 residues. Germline V lookup: CDR1 SGDLS, CDR2 YYNGEE. CDR3 DNA: TGTGCCAGCAGCGTAGTCTCCGGGGGCTCTGGAAACACCATATATTTT. It encodes CASSVVSGGSGNTIYF. The variable domain in full, completed from reference TRBV9 and TRBJ1-3, reads DSGVTQTPKHLITATGQRVTLRCSPRSGDLSVYWYQQSLDQGLQFLIQYYNGEERAKGNILERFSAQQFPDLHSELNLSSLELGDSALYFCASSVVSGGSGNTIYFGEGSWLTVV.

The chain links TRBV5-1 to TRBJ2-2, with D tentatively TRBD1 (6 bases). Germline CDR1 SGHRS, CDR2 YFSETQ. The CDR3 consists of 16 residues. The germline V and J ends were trimmed by 4 bases and 1 base, with 14 bases remaining between them. CDR3: CASSHGQIRNTGELFF. CDR3 sequence (DNA): TGCGCCAGCAGCCACGGACAGATCAGGAACACCGGGGAGCTGTTTTTT.

This rearrangement joins TRBV2 to TRBJ1-4; weak D call: TRBD1 (6 bases). V shed 5 bases and J shed 7 bases, with 17 bases lying between them. Germline V gene sequence: CDR1 SNHLY, CDR2 FYNNEI. The CDR3 extends over 15 amino acids. This chain's CDR3 is CASSFLRGKSEKLFF. CDR3 DNA: TGTGCCAGCAGTTTCCTCAGGGGTAAAAGTGAAAAACTGTTTTTT.

V is TRBV7-2 and J is TRBJ2-7, with a weak D call TRBD2 (5 bases). Germline V lookup: CDR1 SGHTA, CDR2 FQGNSA. V was pared by 2 bases and J by 7 bases, with 18 bases between. The CDR3 has 15 amino acids. The CDR3 DNA is TGTGCCAGCAGCTTATCGATTTCCGAAACGGGGGAGCAGTACTTC. Amino acids: CASSLSISETGEQYF.

This chain links TRBV19 with TRBJ1-5; D is possibly TRBD1 (6 bases). This CDR3 spans 15 amino acids. Germline values: CDR1 LNHDA, CDR2 SQIVND (reference sequence). V lost 3 bases and J lost 9, with 18 bases in between. This CDR3 reads CASSMTDRYGVPQHF. The CDR3 DNA reads TGTGCCAGTAGTATGACCGACAGGTACGGAGTGCCCCAGCATTTT.

The chain is built from TRBV19 and TRBJ1-2; D unresolved. The CDR3 is 14 amino acids. Trimming stripped 1 base from V and 7 bases from J, with 13 bases between. Germline CDR1 LNHDA, CDR2 SQIVND (reference sequence). The CDR3 reads CASSIGGDVGGYTF. CDR3 DNA: TGTGCCAGTAGTATAGGCGGCGACGTGGGTGGCTACACCTTC. The full variable domain, in which reference TRBV19 and TRBJ1-2 provide the parts outside the CDR3, is DGGITQSPKYLFRKEGQNVTLSCEQNLNHDAMYWYRQDPGQGLRLIYYSQIVNDFQKGDIAEGYSVSREKKESFPLTVTSAQKNPTAFYLCASSIGGDVGGYTFGSGTRLTVV.

The V gene is TRBV30, the J gene TRBJ2-7; perhaps TRBD2 as D (6 bases). Germline CDR1 is GTSNPN and CDR2 is SVGIG (reference sequence). The V gene lost 2 bases and the J gene lost 6 bases, with 20 bases spanning the gap. The CDR3 runs to 15 residues. The CDR3: CAWSPQWRAIGEQYF. In DNA form, the CDR3 reads TGTGCCTGGAGTCCCCAATGGAGGGCGATAGGCGAGCAGTACTTC.

This chain joins TRBV5-1 and TRBJ1-1, with TRBD1 as a possible D gene (6 bases). This CDR3 is built from 18 residues. The V gene lost 2 bases and the J gene lost 1 base, with 21 bases spanning the gap. Germline V gives CDR1 SGHRS, CDR2 YFSETQ. This CDR3 reads CASSFAQTVGQTNTEAFF. CDR3 in DNA: TGCGCCAGCAGCTTCGCCCAGACCGTTGGACAGACGAACACTGAAGCTTTCTTT. Full variable domain (rest looked up from reference TRBV5-1 and TRBJ1-1): KAGVTQTPRYLIKTRGQQVTLSCSPISGHRSVSWYQQTPGQGLQFLFEYFSETQRNKGNFPGRFSGRQFSNSRSEMNVSTLELGDSALYLCASSFAQTVGQTNTEAFFGQGTRLTVV.

The chain is built from TRBV5-1 and TRBJ1-1, with 11 bases that match TRBD1. The germline CDR1 and CDR2 sequences are SGHRS and YFSETQ. V was clipped by 4 bases and J by 3 bases; unmatched bases: 5. The CDR3 contains 15 residues. The CDR3 spells CASSPGQGAHTEAFF. Here the CDR3 DNA reads TGCGCCAGCAGCCCCGGACAGGGGGCCCACACTGAAGCTTTCTTT.

V gene TRBV7-9 combines with J gene TRBJ2-1; the match to TRBD1 covers 8 bases. With 2 bases clipped from V and 4 bases from J, the junction kept 7 bases outside the gene matches. This CDR3 comprises 16 residues. The germline gives CDR1 SEHNR, CDR2 FQNEAQ (reference sequence). The CDR3: CASSLWTGHLYNEQFF. CDR3 nucleotides: TGTGCCAGCAGCTTATGGACAGGGCACCTTTACAATGAGCAGTTCTTC.

The rearrangement joins TRBV28 to TRBJ2-7, with 8 positions matching TRBD1. J was trimmed by 3 bases and V by 6 bases; bases with no gene match: 7. CDR1 MDHEN and CDR2 SYDVKM come from the germline V gene. The CDR3 is 14 residues long. The CDR3 loop is CASSPGTGGYEQYF. The CDR3 DNA reads as TGTGCCAGCAGCCCCGGGACAGGAGGCTACGAGCAGTACTTC.

The chain has TRBV6-1 and TRBJ1-1, with TRBD1 as a possible D gene (5 bases). From germline, CDR1 is MNHNS and CDR2 SASEGT. This CDR3 has 11 residues. V was clipped by 10 bases and J by 5 bases, with 11 bases between them. The CDR3 here is CATVRETEAFF. The CDR3 DNA follows: TGTGCCACAGTCAGGGAAACTGAAGCTTTCTTT.

The rearrangement links TRBV5-6 to TRBJ2-7; 11 positions match TRBD2. The germline V gene encodes CDR1 SGHDT and CDR2 YYEEEE. J was trimmed by 4 bases and V by 0 bases; bases with no gene match: 3. The CDR3 is made up of 15 amino acids. In DNA form, the CDR3 reads TGTGCCAGCAGCTTGGACACTAGCGGGAGATACGAGCAGTACTTC. This sequence encodes CASSLDTSGRYEQYF.

This chain uses TRBV2 with TRBJ2-5; TRBD2 matches 8 bases. V shed 5 bases and J 4 bases; nucleotides not matched to a gene: 12. Germline CDR1 SNHLY, CDR2 FYNNEI. The CDR3 runs 16 residues. The CDR3 protein is CASSPGLVSRGETQYF. DNA of the CDR3: TGTGCCAGCAGTCCGGGACTAGTGTCCCGAGGAGAGACCCAGTACTTC.